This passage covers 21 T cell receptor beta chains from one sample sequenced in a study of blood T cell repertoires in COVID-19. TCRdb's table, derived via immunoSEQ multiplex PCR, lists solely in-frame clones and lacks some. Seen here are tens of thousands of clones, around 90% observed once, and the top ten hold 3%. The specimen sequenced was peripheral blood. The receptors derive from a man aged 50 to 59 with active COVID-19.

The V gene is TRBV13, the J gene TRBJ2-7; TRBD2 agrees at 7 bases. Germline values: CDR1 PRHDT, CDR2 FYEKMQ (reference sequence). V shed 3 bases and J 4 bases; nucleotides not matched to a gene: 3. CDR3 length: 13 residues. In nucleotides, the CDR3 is TGTGCCAGCAGCTTCGGGGGAGGGTACGAGCAGTACTTC. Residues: CASSFGGGYEQYF.

This chain's CDR3 is CASSQGQGAGYTF. In DNA form, the CDR3 reads TGTGCCAGCAGCCAGGGCCAGGGGGCGGGCTACACCTTC. J is TRBJ1-2 and V is TRBV6-5; 8 bases match TRBD1. The ends lost 6 bases at V and 8 bases at J; junction bases unmatched: 8. This CDR3 spans 13 amino acids. Germline assignment: CDR1 MNHEY and CDR2 SVGAGI.

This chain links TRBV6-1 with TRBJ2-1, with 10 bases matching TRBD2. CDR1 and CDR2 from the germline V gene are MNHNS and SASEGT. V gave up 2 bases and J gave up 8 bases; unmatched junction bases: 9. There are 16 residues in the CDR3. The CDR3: CASSETVAGGRDEQFF. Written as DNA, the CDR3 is TGTGCCAGCAGTGAAACGGTAGCGGGAGGCCGGGATGAGCAGTTCTTC.

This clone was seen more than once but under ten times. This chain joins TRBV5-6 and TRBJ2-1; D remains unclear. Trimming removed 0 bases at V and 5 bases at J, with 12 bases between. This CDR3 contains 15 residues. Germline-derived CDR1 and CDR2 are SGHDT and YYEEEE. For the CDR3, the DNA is TGTGCCAGCAGCTTGGTACCCGCGAGAAACAATGAGCAGTTCTTC. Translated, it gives CASSLVPARNNEQFF.

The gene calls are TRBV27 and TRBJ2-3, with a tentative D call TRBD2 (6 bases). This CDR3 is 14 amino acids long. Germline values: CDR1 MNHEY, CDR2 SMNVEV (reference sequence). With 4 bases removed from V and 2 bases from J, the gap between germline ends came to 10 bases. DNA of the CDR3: TGTGCCAGCAGTTCCGGGAGACTCACAGATACGCAGTATTTT. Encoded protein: CASSSGRLTDTQYF.

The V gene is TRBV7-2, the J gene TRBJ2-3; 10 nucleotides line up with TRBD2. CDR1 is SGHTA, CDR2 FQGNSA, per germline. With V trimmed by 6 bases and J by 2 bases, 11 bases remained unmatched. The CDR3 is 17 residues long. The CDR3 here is CASSSTVAGGPTDTQYF. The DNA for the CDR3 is TGTGCCAGCAGTTCCACGGTAGCGGGAGGCCCCACAGATACGCAGTATTTT.

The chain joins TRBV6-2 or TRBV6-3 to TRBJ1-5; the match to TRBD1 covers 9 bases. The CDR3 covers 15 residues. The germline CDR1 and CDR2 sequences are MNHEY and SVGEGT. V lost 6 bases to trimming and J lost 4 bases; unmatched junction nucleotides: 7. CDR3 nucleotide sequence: TGTGCCAGCAGCCCGATACAGGGGGCTAATCAGCCCCAGCATTTT. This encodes CASSPIQGANQPQHF.

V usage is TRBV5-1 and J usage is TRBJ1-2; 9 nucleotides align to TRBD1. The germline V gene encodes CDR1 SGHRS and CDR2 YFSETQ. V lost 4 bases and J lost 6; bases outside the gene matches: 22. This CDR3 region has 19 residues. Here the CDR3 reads CASSPLSLGRDRVHHGYTF. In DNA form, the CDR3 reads TGCGCCAGCAGCCCACTGAGCCTCGGCCGGGACAGGGTTCATCATGGCTACACCTTC.

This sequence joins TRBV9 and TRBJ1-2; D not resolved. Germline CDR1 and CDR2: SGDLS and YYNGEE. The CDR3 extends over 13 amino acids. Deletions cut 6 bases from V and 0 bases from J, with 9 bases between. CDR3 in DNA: TGTGCCAGCAAGGCGGAGACTAACTATGGCTACACCTTC. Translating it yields CASKAETNYGYTF. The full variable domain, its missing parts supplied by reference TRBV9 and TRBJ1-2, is DSGVTQTPKHLITATGQRVTLRCSPRSGDLSVYWYQQSLDQGLQFLIQYYNGEERAKGNILERFSAQQFPDLHSELNLSSLELGDSALYFCASKAETNYGYTFGSGTRLTVV.

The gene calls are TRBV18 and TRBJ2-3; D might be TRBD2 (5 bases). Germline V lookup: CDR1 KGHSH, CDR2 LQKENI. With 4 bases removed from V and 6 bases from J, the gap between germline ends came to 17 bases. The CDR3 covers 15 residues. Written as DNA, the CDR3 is TGTGCCAGCTCACAAAGACGGGGAAAAGCGGATACGCAGTATTTT. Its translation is CASSQRRGKADTQYF.

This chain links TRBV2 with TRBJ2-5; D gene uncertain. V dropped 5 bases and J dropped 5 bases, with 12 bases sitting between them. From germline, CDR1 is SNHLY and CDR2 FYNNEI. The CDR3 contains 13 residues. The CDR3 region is CASSPSGLETQYF. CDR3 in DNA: TGTGCCAGCAGTCCCTCAGGCCTGGAGACCCAGTACTTC.

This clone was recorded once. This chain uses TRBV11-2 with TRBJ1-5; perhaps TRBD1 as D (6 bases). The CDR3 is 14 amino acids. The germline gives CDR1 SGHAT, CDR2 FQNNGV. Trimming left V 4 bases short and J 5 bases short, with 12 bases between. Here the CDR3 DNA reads TGTGCCAGCAGCTCTGACAGGTCCCATCAGCCCCAGCATTTT. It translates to CASSSDRSHQPQHF. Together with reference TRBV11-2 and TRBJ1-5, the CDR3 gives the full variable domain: EAGVAQSPRYKIIEKRQSVAFWCNPISGHATLYWYQQILGQGPKLLIQFQNNGVVDDSQLPKDRFSAERLKGVDSTLKIQPAKLEDSAVYLCASSSDRSHQPQHFGDGTRLSIL.

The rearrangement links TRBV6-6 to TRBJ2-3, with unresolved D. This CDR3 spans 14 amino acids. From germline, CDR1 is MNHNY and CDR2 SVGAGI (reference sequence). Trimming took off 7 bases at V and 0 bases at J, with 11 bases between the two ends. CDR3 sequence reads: CASNVLRSTDTQYF. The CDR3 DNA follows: TGTGCCAGCAACGTTTTGCGGAGCACAGATACGCAGTATTTT.

CDR3 sequence (DNA): TGCGCCAGCAGCTTGAATCTGGGCGGGCAGGAGACCCAGTACTTC. Translated: CASSLNLGGQETQYF. The gene calls are TRBV5-1 and TRBJ2-5, with D possibly matching TRBD2 (5 bases). Between the trimmed V and J ends, which lost 1 base and 5 bases, there was a span of 15 bases. The V gene's germline CDR1 is SGHRS and CDR2 YFSETQ. The CDR3 runs 15 residues.

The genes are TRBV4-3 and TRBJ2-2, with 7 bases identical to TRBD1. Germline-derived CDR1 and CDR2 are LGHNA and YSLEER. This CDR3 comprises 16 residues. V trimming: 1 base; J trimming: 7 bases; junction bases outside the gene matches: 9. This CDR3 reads CASSQGPTGKSGELFF. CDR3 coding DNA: TGCGCCAGCAGCCAAGGTCCGACAGGGAAAAGCGGGGAGCTGTTTTTT.

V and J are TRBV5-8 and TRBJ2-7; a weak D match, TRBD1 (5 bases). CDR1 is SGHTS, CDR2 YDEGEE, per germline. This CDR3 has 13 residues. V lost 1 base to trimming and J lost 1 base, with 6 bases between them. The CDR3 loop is CASSLQGSYEQYV. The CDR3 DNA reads TGTGCCAGCAGCTTGCAGGGTTCCTACGAGCAGTACGTC.

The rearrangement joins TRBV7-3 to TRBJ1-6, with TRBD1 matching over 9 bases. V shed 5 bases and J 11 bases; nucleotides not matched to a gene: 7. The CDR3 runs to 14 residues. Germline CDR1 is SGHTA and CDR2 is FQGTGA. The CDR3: CASSETGGGAPLHF. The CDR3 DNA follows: TGTGCCAGCAGCGAGACAGGGGGAGGGGCACCCCTCCACTTT.

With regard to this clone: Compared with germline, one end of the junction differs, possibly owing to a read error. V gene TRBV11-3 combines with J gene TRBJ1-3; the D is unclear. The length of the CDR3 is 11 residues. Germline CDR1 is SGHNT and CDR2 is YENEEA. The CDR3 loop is CASSLGLVLTF. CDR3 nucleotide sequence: TGTGCCAGCAGCTTAGGTTTGGTGTTGACATTT.

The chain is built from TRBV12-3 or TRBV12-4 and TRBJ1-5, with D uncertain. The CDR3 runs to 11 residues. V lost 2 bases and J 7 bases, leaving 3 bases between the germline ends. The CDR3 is CASSLSQPQHF. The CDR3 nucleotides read TGTGCCAGCAGTTTAAGCCAGCCCCAGCATTTT.

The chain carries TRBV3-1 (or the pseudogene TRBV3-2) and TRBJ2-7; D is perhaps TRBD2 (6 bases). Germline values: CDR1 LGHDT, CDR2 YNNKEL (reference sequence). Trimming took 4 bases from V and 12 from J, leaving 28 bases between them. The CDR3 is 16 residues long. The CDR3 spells CASSREGLSGGGLGYF. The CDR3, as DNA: TGTGCCAGCAGCCGAGAGGGTCTTTCCGGTGGGGGGTTGGGGTACTTC.

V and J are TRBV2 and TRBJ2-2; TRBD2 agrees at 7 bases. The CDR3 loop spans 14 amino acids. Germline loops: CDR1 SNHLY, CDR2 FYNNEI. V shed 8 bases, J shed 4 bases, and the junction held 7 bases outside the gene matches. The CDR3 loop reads CASGEGRLTGELFF. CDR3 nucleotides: TGTGCCAGCGGGGAGGGGAGGCTCACCGGGGAGCTGTTTTTT.